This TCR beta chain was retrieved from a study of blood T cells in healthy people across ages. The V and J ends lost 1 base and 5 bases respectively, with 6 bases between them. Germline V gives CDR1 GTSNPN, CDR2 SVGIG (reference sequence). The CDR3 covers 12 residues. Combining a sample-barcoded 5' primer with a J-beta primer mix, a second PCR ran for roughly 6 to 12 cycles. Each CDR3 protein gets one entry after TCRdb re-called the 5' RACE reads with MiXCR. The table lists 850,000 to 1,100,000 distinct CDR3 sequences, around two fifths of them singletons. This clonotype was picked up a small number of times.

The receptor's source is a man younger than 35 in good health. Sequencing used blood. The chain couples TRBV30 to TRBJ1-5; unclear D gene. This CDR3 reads CAWSEEHQPQHF. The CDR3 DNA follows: TGTGCCTGGAGTGAGGAGCATCAGCCCCAGCATTTT.